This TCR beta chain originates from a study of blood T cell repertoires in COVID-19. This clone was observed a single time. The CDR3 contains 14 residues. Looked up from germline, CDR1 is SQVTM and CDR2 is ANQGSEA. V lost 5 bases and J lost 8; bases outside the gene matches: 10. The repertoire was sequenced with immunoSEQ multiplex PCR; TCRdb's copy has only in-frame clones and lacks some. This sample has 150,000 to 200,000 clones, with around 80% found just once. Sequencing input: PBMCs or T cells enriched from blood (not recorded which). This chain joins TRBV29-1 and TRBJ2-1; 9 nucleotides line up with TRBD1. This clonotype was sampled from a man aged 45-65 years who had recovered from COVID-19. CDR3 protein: CSVQRTGVGDEQFF. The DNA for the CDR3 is TGCAGCGTTCAGAGGACAGGGGTAGGCGATGAGCAGTTCTTC.